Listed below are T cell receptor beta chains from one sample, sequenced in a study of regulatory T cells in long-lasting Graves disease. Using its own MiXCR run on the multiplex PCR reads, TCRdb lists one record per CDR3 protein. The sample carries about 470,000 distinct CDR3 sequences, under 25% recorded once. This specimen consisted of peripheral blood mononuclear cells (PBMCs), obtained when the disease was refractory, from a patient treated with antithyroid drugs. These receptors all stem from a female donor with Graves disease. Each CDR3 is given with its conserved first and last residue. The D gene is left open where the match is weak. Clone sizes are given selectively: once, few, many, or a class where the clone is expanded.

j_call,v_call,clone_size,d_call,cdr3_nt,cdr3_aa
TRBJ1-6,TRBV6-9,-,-,TGTGCCAGCAGTTATTTCAGGGAGACCTCCTATAATTCACCCCTCCACTTT,CASSYFRETSYNSPLHF
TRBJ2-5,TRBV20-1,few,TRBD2,TGCAGTGCTAGCGGGAGGACCCGGGTAGAGACCCAGTACTTC,CSASGRTRVETQYF
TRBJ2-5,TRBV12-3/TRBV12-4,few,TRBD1,TGTGCCAGCAGTTCTTTGGGACAGGGGGGTGAAGAGACCCAGTACTTC,CASSSLGQGGEETQYF
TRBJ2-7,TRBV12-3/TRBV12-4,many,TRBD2,TGTGCCAGCAGAAGACTAGCGGGTAAGCCGCAGTACTTC,CASRRLAGKPQYF
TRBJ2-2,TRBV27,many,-,TGTGCCAGCAGTCCCGGACTCAACACCGGGGAGCTGTTTTTT,CASSPGLNTGELFF
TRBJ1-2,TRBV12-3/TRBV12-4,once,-,TGTGCCAGCAGCCCGACAGCCCTGACTAGTGGCTACACCTTC,CASSPTALTSGYTF
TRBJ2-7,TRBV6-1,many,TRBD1,TGTGCCAGCAGCTCGGACAGGGGGCAAACCTACGAGCAGTACTTC,CASSSDRGQTYEQYF
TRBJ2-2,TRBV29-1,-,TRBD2,TGCAGCGTTGGGACTAGCGGGGGAAGCGGGGAGCTGTTTTTT,CSVGTSGGSGELFF
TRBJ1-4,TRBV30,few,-,TGTGCCTGGAGGAGATTCGGGGGAGAAAAACTGTTTTTT,CAWRRFGGEKLFF
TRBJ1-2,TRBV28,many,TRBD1,TGTGCCAGTACTGATTCCGGGACAGGGCACTATGGCTACACCTTC,CASTDSGTGHYGYTF
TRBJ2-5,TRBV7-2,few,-,TGTGCCAGCTCCCCGGAAGGATTCCGGGAGACCCAGTACTTC,CASSPEGFRETQYF
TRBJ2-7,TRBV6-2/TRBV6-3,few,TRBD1,TGTGCCAGCAGTTACTGGACAGGGGGCTCCCTCGAGCAGTACTTC,CASSYWTGGSLEQYF
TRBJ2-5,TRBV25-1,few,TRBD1,TGTGCCAGCAGCGAAAGACAGGGCCAAGAGACCCAGTACTTC,CASSERQGQETQYF
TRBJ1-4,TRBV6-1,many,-,TGTGCCAGCAGTCTAGACGGAACTAATGAAAAACTGTTTTTT,CASSLDGTNEKLFF
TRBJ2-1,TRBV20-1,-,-,TGCAGTGCCGCAGGGGCCGGTTATGAGCAGTTCTTC,CSAAGAGYEQFF
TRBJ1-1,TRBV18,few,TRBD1,TGTGCCAGCTCACCTAGGGAAGACAGGGAGGTGGCTTTCTTT,CASSPREDREVAFF
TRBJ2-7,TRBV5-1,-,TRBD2,TGCGCCAGCAGATCCGCGGGAGACTTCTACGAGCAGTACTTC,CASRSAGDFYEQYF